The T cell receptor beta chain described here comes from a study of cytomegalovirus exposure and HLA in healthy donors. Overall study results and limits: A missense DCLRE1C variant was associated with V- and J-gene trimming of TCR beta chains in a later analysis, and an independent cohort replicated the association.

It was with 60 Vbeta and 13 Jbeta primers that the PCR ran. This table comes from immunoSEQ multiplex PCR, and its TCRdb copy is limited to in-frame clones, with some not included. This repertoire shows 150,000 to 200,000 clones, around 77% found once; its top ten account for about 3.4%. Germline V gives CDR1 SGHNT, CDR2 YYREEE (reference sequence). The V end lost 4 bases, the J end lost 5 bases, and 11 bases lay between the germline ends. CDR3 length equals 13 residues. Details on this clone: The antigen remains undetermined.

This chain links TRBV5-4 with TRBJ2-3; D uncertain. This TCR was recovered from a female donor in good health and CMV-seronegative. Material for sequencing was PBMCs. The CDR3 DNA follows: TGTGCCAGCAGCCCGAGTAACGGAGATACGCAGTATTTT. It translates to CASSPSNGDTQYF.